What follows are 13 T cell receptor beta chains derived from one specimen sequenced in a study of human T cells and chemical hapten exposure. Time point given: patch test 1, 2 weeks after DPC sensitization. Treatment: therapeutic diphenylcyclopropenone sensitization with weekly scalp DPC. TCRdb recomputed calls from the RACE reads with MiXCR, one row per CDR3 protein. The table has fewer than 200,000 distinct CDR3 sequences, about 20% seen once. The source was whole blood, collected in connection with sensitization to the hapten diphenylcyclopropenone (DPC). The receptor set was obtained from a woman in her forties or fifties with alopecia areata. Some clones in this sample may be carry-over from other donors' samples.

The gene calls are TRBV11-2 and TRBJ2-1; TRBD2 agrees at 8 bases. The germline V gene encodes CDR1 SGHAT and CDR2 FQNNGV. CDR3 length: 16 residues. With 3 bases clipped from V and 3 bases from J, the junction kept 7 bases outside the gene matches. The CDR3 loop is CASSFPRGGFYNEQFF. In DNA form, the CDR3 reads TGTGCCAGCAGCTTCCCCCGGGGGGGGTTCTACAATGAGCAGTTCTTC.

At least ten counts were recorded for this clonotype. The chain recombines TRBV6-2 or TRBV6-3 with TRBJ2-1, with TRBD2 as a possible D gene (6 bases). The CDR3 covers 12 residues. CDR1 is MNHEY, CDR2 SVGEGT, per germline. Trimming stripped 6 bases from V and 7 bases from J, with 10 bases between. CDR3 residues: CASSPGRNEQFF. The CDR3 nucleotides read TGTGCCAGCAGCCCGGGGAGGAATGAGCAGTTCTTC.

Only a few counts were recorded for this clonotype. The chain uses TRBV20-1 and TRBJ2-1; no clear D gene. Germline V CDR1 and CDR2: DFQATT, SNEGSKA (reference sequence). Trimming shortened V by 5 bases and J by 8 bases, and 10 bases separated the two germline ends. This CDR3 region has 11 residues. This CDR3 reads CSASRSDEQFF. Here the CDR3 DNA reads TGCAGTGCTTCACGAAGTGATGAGCAGTTCTTC.

The CDR3 DNA reads as TGCGCCAGCAGCTTAGACGGGGATATGAACACTGAAGCTTTCTTT. Translating it yields CASSLDGDMNTEAFF. The chain carries TRBV5-1 and TRBJ1-1; D is ambiguous. V lost 2 bases and J lost 0, with 11 bases in between. The CDR3 totals 15 residues. Germline V gene data show CDR1 as SGHRS and CDR2 as YFSETQ.

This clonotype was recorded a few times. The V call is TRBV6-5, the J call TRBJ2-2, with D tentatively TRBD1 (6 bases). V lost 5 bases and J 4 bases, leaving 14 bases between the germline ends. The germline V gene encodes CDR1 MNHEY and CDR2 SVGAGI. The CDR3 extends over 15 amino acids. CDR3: CASSPQGWGTGELFF. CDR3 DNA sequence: TGTGCCAGCAGTCCCCAGGGGTGGGGCACCGGGGAGCTGTTTTTT.

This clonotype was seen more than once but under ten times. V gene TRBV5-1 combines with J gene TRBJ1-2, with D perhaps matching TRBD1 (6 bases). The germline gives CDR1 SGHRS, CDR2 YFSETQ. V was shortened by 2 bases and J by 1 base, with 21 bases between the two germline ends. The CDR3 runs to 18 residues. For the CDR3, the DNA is TGCGCCAGCAGCTTCGGACCACACGGACAGATCCGTAACTATGGCTACACCTTC. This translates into CASSFGPHGQIRNYGYTF.

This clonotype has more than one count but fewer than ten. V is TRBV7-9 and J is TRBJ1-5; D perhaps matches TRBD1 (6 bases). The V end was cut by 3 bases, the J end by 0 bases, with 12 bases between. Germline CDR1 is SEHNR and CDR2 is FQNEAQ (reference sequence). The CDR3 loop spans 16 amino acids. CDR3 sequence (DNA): TGTGCCAGCAGCTTGTCGGGGGCGCATAGCAATCAGCCCCAGCATTTT. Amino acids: CASSLSGAHSNQPQHF.

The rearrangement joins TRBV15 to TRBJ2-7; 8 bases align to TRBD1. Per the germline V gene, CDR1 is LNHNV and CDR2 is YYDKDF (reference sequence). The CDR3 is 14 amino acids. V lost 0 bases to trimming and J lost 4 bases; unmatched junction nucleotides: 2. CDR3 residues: CATSRDRGRYEQYF. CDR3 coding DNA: TGTGCCACCAGCAGAGACAGGGGGCGGTACGAGCAGTACTTC. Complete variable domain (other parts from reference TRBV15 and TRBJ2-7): DAMVIQNPRYQVTQFGKPVTLSCSQTLNHNVMYWYQQKSSQAPKLLFHYYDKDFNNEADTPDNFQSRRPNTSFCFLDIRSPGLGDTAMYLCATSRDRGRYEQYFGPGTRLTVT.

The CDR3 reads CATSDLGSEQFF. DNA of the CDR3: TGTGCCACCAGTGATTTAGGTAGTGAGCAGTTCTTC. The chain joins TRBV24-1 to TRBJ2-1, with D unresolved. This CDR3 has 12 amino acids. V was pared by 1 base and J by 9 bases, with 6 bases between. From germline, CDR1 is KGHDR and CDR2 SFDVKD.

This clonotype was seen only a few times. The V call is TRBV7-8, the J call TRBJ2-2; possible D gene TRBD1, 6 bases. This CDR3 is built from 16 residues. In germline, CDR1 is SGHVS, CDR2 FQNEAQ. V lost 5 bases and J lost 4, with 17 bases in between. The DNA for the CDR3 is TGTGCCAGCAGCCGAACCCACAGGGCGGGCACCGGGGAGCTGTTTTTT. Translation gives CASSRTHRAGTGELFF.

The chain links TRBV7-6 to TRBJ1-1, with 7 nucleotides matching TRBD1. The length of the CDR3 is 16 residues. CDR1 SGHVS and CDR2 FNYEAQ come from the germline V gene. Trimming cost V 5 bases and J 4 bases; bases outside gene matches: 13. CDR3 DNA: TGTGCCAGCAGCATCGGGCCGATGAACAGGGGCACTGAAGCTTTCTTT. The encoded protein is CASSIGPMNRGTEAFF.

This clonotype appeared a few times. The CDR3 is CASLPTGGTGNTIYF. CDR3 nucleotides: TGTGCCAGCCTTCCCACAGGGGGAACTGGAAACACCATATATTTT. This chain joins TRBV6-5 and TRBJ1-3, with 8 bases aligning to TRBD1. The germline V gene encodes CDR1 MNHEY and CDR2 SVGAGI. The CDR3 extends over 15 amino acids. The V segment lost 8 bases and the J segment 2 bases; nucleotides outside the gene matches: 8.

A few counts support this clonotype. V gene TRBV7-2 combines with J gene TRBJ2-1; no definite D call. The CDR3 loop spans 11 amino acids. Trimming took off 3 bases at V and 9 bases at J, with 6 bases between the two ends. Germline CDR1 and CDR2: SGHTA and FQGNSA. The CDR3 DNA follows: TGTGCCAGCAGCTTCACGGGTGAGCAGTTCTTC. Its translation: CASSFTGEQFF.